The rows below give T cell receptor beta chains drawn from one sample of a study of shared clonotypes between healthy human individuals. TCRdb's table, derived via immunoSEQ multiplex PCR, lists solely in-frame clones and lacks some. The profile shows a few hundred thousand clones, approximately 97% of them singletons. Sequencing input: naive CD4+ T cells sorted from blood. These receptors were obtained from a woman in her 30s in good health. Each CDR3 is given with its conserved first and last residue. A D gene is named only where the DNA matches it firmly. Clone size, where shown, is once, few, many, or a class for clones that have expanded.

J gene,CDR3 length,D gene,V gene,clone size,CDR3 protein,CDR3 DNA
TRBJ1-5,13,.,TRBV28,.,CASSLSEDQPQHF,TGTGCCAGCAGTTTATCTGAGGATCAGCCCCAGCATTTT
TRBJ2-2,15,TRBD1,TRBV5-4,.,CASSSGQGRTGELFF,TGTGCCAGCAGCTCGGGACAGGGAAGAACCGGGGAGCTGTTTTTT
TRBJ2-3,13,.,TRBV6-5,.,CASSSGTGDTQYF,TGTGCCAGCAGTTCAGGCACTGGGGATACGCAGTATTTT
TRBJ2-1,12,.,TRBV28,.,CASSSGFAEQFF,TGTGCCAGCAGTTCAGGGTTCGCTGAGCAGTTCTTC
TRBJ2-1,14,.,TRBV10-2,.,CASRTAGSYNEQFF,TGCGCCAGCAGAACTGCGGGCTCCTACAATGAGCAGTTCTTC
TRBJ2-7,13,.,TRBV28,.,CASSEGGGYEQYF,TGTGCCAGCAGTGAAGGGGGGGGCTACGAGCAGTACTTC
TRBJ2-1,19,TRBD2,TRBV19,.,CASSIALRTSGRASHEQFF,TGTGCCAGTAGTATTGCCCTCCGAACTAGCGGGAGGGCCTCGCATGAGCAGTTCTTC
TRBJ1-1,16,TRBD1,TRBV28,.,CASRTMDRGPNTEAFF,TGTGCCAGCAGAACAATGGACAGGGGGCCGAACACTGAAGCTTTCTTT
TRBJ2-7,14,TRBD1,TRBV5-1,.,CASSLGQGSYEQYF,TGCGCCAGCAGCTTGGGACAGGGCTCCTACGAGCAGTACTTC
TRBJ1-1,11,.,TRBV28,.,CASRGNTEAFF,TGTGCGAGCCGAGGGAACACTGAAGCTTTCTTT
TRBJ2-7,13,.,TRBV2,few,CASSEDPLGEQYF,TGTGCCAGCAGTGAGGATCCTCTCGGCGAGCAGTACTTC
TRBJ1-1,14,TRBD1,TRBV4-1,.,CASSQADRGTEAFF,TGCGCCAGCAGCCAAGCCGACAGGGGGACTGAAGCTTTCTTT
TRBJ1-2,14,.,TRBV28,.,CASSPHLDRSGYTF,TGTGCCAGCAGCCCTCACCTGGACAGATCCGGTTACACCTTC
TRBJ2-7,13,TRBD1,TRBV6-1,.,CASLGQGGYEQYF,TGTGCCAGCCTTGGACAGGGAGGCTACGAGCAGTACTTC
TRBJ2-5,14,.,TRBV5-4,.,CASSLGGNQETQYF,TGTGCCAGCAGCTTGGGGGGGAACCAAGAGACCCAGTACTTC